These T cell receptor beta chains were read from a single sample in a study of T cells in Graves' hyperthyroidism and ophthalmopathy. TCRdb itself ran the multiplex PCR reads through MiXCR, one entry per CDR3 protein. The data hold roughly 500,000 distinct CDR3 sequences, with roughly 50% observed a single time. The sample taken for sequencing was peripheral blood or thyroid tissue (not recorded which). Source of these receptors: an adult woman with Graves' disease, either hyperthyroidism or ophthalmopathy (not recorded which). The CDR3 runs from the conserved cysteine through the conserved F or W. The D gene is left open where the match is weak. Clone size, where shown, is once, few, many, or a class for clones that have expanded.

j_call	d_call	v_call	cdr3_length	clone_size	cdr3_nt	cdr3_aa
TRBJ2-7	TRBD2	TRBV7-2	18	many	TGTGCCAGCAGCTCCCCCGTTTTGGTAGCGGGAGTAAGCTACGAGCAGTACTTC	CASSSPVLVAGVSYEQYF
TRBJ2-5	TRBD2	TRBV24-1	15	few	TGTGCCACCAGTGATGGGACTAGGAAGCAAGAGACCCAGTACTTC	CATSDGTRKQETQYF
TRBJ2-7	TRBD2	TRBV7-9	15	many	TGTGCCAGCAGCTATACCGGGACTAGTAACTACGAGCAGTACTTC	CASSYTGTSNYEQYF
TRBJ2-5	-	TRBV19	14	many	TGTGCCAGTATACGGGACTTTCCCCAAGAGACCCAGTACTTC	CASIRDFPQETQYF
TRBJ1-6	-	TRBV7-8	14	-	TGTGCCAGCAGCTTTCCCAGGGCGGGTTCACCCCTCCACTTT	CASSFPRAGSPLHF
TRBJ2-7	-	TRBV4-1	14	many	TGCGCCAGCAGCCAAGCAGGTGTCAGCTACGAGCAGTACTTC	CASSQAGVSYEQYF
TRBJ1-1	-	TRBV10-3	13	-	TGTGCCGCCCGCGACTTTGGAGCTACCGAAGCTTTCTTT	CAARDFGATEAFF
TRBJ2-5	-	TRBV15	13	-	TGTGCCACCAGCAGGGGAAAGGAGGAGACCCAGTACTTC	CATSRGKEETQYF
TRBJ1-5	-	TRBV6-5	14	many	TGTGCCAGCAGCCTGGACGGCAGCAATCAGCCCCAGCATTTT	CASSLDGSNQPQHF
TRBJ2-5	-	TRBV27	14	-	TGTGCCAGCAGTTTAATAAGAAACCAAGAGACCCAGTACTTC	CASSLIRNQETQYF
TRBJ1-4	-	TRBV12-3/TRBV12-4	12	-	TGTGCCAGCAGTTTTCGACCCGAAAAACTGTTTTTT	CASSFRPEKLFF
TRBJ1-4	-	TRBV7-9	12	-	TGTGCCAGCAGTCTACCGTATGAAAAACTGTTTTTT	CASSLPYEKLFF
TRBJ2-7	-	TRBV5-1	14	many	TGCGCCAGCAGCTTGGAATTATCGGCGTACGAGCAGTACTTC	CASSLELSAYEQYF
TRBJ2-2	-	TRBV7-6	16	-	TGTGCCAGCAGCTTAGTACTTCCGGGAGCCACCGGGGAGCTGTTTTTT	CASSLVLPGATGELFF
TRBJ1-1	TRBD1	TRBV7-9	14	-	TGTGCCAGCAGCCCTCACACAGGGGGCACTGAAGCTTTCTTT	CASSPHTGGTEAFF
TRBJ2-7	TRBD2	TRBV5-1	15	many	TGCGCCAGCAGCACCGGGACTAGCGGGGTTACGGGGCAGTACTTC	CASSTGTSGVTGQYF
TRBJ1-5	-	TRBV19	14	-	TGTGCCAGTAGTCCTCGGGGGGCCAATCAGCCCCAGCATTTT	CASSPRGANQPQHF
TRBJ1-1	TRBD1	TRBV5-1	15	-	TGCGCCAGCAGCTTGGACGAGGGGGCAGGAACTGAAGCTTTCTTT	CASSLDEGAGTEAFF
TRBJ1-2	-	TRBV7-9	15	-	TGTGCCAGCAGCTTAGAATTGGGTGTGAACTATGGCTACACCTTC	CASSLELGVNYGYTF
TRBJ2-5	TRBD1	TRBV24-1	16	-	TGTGCCACCAGTGAGCGCACGGACAGGGTACAAGAGACCCAGTACTTC	CATSERTDRVQETQYF
TRBJ1-5	-	TRBV28	15	many	TGTGCCAGCAGACAAGCAGGGCTTAGCAATCAGCCCCAGCATTTT	CASRQAGLSNQPQHF
TRBJ2-6	-	TRBV5-1	16	-	TGCGCCAGCAGCTCAATAGGGAGCTCTGGGGCCAACGTCCTGACTTTC	CASSSIGSSGANVLTF
TRBJ2-7	TRBD2	TRBV4-1	15	many	TGCGCCAGCAGCCGCTGGACTAGCGGCTCCTACGAGCAGTACTTC	CASSRWTSGSYEQYF